Below are 3 T cell receptor beta chains sequenced from a single sample in a study of vaccination and CD4 T cells after COVID-19. Cultured CD4+ T-cell DNA underwent Oncomine TCR Beta short-read sequencing. TCRdb analysed the PCR reads with MiXCR anew, one entry per CDR3 protein. The sample has under 20,000 distinct CDR3 sequences, around 40% seen once. Their antigen targets remain unknown. Described treatment: 10-day PBMC culture with coronavirus spike peptide pools or control peptides (ViraFEST assay). The sample consisted of CD4+ T cells from blood, cultured in vitro, taken before SARS-CoV-2 vaccination. These receptors were collected from a human donor who received a COVID-19 vaccine.

The table lists this clonotype with a few counts. This chain joins TRBV12-3 or TRBV12-4 and TRBJ1-1; 7 positions agree with TRBD1. V was pared by 2 bases and J by 6 bases, with 9 bases of the junction left unmatched. This CDR3 comprises 15 residues. This CDR3 reads CASSLTLDRRAEAFF. CDR3 coding DNA: TGTGCCAGCAGTTTAACACTGGACAGGCGGGCTGAAGCTTTCTTT.

This clonotype occurred a few times. This chain connects TRBV6-5 to TRBJ1-1; tentatively, D is TRBD1 (6 bases). V gave up 0 bases and J gave up 4 bases, with 9 bases separating them. The CDR3 runs to 14 residues. CDR1 and CDR2 (germline): MNHEY, SVGAGI. Written as DNA, the CDR3 is TGTGCCAGCAGTTACTCTTCAGGGGTCACTGAAGCTTTCTTT. Translation gives CASSYSSGVTEAFF.

The chain is built from TRBV20-1 and TRBJ2-7; 9 nucleotides match TRBD2. Germline CDR1 is DFQATT and CDR2 is SNEGSKA (reference sequence). Losses at the gene ends were 6 bases for V and 5 bases for J; bases not matched to a gene: 11. The CDR3 covers 14 residues. The CDR3 coding sequence is TGCAGTGCCTCCCACGGGGAGCGGGGGGACGAGCAGTACTTC. It is translated as CSASHGERGDEQYF.